A single sample is the source of the 8 T cell receptor beta chains below, sequenced in a study of siplizumab effects on memory and regulatory T cells. TCRdb keeps only in-frame clones here, not all; method: immunoSEQ multiplex PCR. The sample consists of approximately 100,000 clones, 93% of them appearing once. Source material: Tregs sorted from blood. These receptors originate from a human donor in good health.

This clone has just a few counts. The V and J genes are TRBV10-3 and TRBJ2-7; no reliable D call. Trimming took 0 bases from V and 3 from J, leaving 3 bases between them. The CDR3 runs to 12 residues. Germline V gene sequence: CDR1 ENHRY, CDR2 SYGVKD. The CDR3 DNA follows: TGTGCCATCAGTGAGTCTAGCTACGAGCAGTACTTC. It yields the protein CAISESSYEQYF.

The rearrangement uses TRBV9 and TRBJ1-6; no clear D gene. The CDR3 is 13 amino acids. V was shortened by 0 bases and J by 8 bases, with 6 bases between the two germline ends. Germline V gene sequence: CDR1 SGDLS, CDR2 YYNGEE. The CDR3 DNA follows: TGTGCCAGCAGCGTAGATCCCGATTCACCCCTCCACTTT. Translating gives CASSVDPDSPLHF.

The J gene is TRBJ1-2, the V gene TRBV19, with 12 bases that match TRBD1. V trimming: 5 bases; J trimming: 8 bases; junction bases outside the gene matches: 6. Germline CDR1 LNHDA, CDR2 SQIVND (reference sequence). This CDR3 comprises 14 residues. The CDR3 reads CASSFGTGGRGYTF. CDR3 bases: TGTGCCAGTAGTTTCGGGACAGGGGGCAGGGGCTACACCTTC.

The chain employs TRBV5-6 and TRBJ1-1; D gene uncertain. The CDR3 has 13 residues. The germline V gene has CDR1 SGHDT and CDR2 YYEEEE. V lost 2 bases and J 3 bases, leaving 8 bases between the germline ends. CDR3 in DNA: TGTGCCAGCAGCTTTTCGGTAGACACTGAAGCTTTCTTT. Its protein product is CASSFSVDTEAFF.

J is TRBJ2-1 and V is TRBV11-1; the D gene could be TRBD1 or TRBD2 (5 bases each). The germline V gene has CDR1 SGHAT and CDR2 FQDESV (reference sequence). The CDR3 covers 14 residues. With 1 base removed from V and 4 bases from J, the gap between germline ends came to 8 bases. The CDR3 coding sequence is TGTGCCAGCAGCTTAGGGGGGAGTTACAATGAGCAGTTCTTC. Protein sequence: CASSLGGSYNEQFF.

The rearrangement links TRBV7-2 to TRBJ2-3; 13 nucleotides agree with TRBD2. From germline, CDR1 is SGHTA and CDR2 FQGNSA. The CDR3 contains 19 residues. V shed 2 bases, J shed 3 bases, and the junction held 11 bases outside the gene matches. The CDR3 reads CASSLWGLAGTKQTDTQYF. The CDR3 DNA is TGTGCCAGCAGCTTATGGGGACTAGCGGGAACAAAACAAACAGATACGCAGTATTTT.

The CDR3 region is CASGRGRGDTQYF. CDR3 DNA: TGTGCCAGCGGGAGGGGCAGGGGGGATACGCAGTATTTT. The J gene is TRBJ2-3, the V gene TRBV7-8; TRBD1 or TRBD2 may be the D gene (7 bases each). The CDR3 is 13 residues long. V lost 8 bases to trimming and J lost 6 bases, with 15 bases between them. Germline loops: CDR1 SGHVS, CDR2 FQNEAQ.

The chain uses TRBV2 and TRBJ1-1; no definite D call. This CDR3 spans 13 amino acids. Trimming took off 4 bases at V and 0 bases at J, with 6 bases between the two ends. Germline-derived CDR1 and CDR2 are SNHLY and FYNNEI. The CDR3 sequence is CASSAEMNTEAFF. DNA for the CDR3: TGTGCCAGCAGTGCAGAAATGAACACTGAAGCTTTCTTT.